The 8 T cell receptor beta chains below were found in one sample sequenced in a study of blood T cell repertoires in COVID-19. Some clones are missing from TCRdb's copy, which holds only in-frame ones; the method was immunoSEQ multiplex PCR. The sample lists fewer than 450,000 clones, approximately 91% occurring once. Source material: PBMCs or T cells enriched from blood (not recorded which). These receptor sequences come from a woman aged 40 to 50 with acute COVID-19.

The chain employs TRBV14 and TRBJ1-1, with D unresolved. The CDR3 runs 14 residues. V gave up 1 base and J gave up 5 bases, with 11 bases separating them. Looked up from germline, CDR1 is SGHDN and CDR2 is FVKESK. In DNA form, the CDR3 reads TGTGCCAGCAGCCAAGCCTGGGGAGGGACTGAAGCTTTCTTT. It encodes CASSQAWGGTEAFF.

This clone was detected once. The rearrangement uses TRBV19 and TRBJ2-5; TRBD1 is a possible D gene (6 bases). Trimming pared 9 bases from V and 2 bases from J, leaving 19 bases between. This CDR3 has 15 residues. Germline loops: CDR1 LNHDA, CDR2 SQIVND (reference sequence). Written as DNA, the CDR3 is TGTGCCAGAACACGATTAAACAGGGATCAAGAGACCCAGTACTTC. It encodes CARTRLNRDQETQYF.

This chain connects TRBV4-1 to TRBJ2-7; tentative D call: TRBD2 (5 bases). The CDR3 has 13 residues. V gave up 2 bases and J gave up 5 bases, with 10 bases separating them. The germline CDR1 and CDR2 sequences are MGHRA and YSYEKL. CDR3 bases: TGCGCCAGCAGCCAATCGGGGTCCCACGAGCAGTACTTC. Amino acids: CASSQSGSHEQYF.

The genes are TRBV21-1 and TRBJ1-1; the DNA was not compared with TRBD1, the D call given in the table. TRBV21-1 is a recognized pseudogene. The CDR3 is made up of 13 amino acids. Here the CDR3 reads CASSKGRNTEAFF. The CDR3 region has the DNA TGTGCCAGCAGCAAAGGCAGGAACACTGAAGCTTTCTTT.

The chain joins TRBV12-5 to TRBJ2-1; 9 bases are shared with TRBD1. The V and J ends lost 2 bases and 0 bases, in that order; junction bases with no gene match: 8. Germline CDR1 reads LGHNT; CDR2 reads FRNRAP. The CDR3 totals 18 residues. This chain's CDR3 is CASGLIPGTGSSYNEQFF. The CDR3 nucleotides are TGTGCTAGTGGTTTGATCCCCGGGACAGGGAGCTCCTACAATGAGCAGTTCTTC.

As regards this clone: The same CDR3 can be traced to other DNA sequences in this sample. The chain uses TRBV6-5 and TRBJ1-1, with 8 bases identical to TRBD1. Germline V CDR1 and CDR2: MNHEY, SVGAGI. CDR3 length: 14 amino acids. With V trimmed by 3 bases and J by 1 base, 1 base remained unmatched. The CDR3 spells CASSYDRGNTEAFF. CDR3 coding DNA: TGTGCCAGCAGTTATGACAGGGGGAACACTGAAGCTTTCTTT.

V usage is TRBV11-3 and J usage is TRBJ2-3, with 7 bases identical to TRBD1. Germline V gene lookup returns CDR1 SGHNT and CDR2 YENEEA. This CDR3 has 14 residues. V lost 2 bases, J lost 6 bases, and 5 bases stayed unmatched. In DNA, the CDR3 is TGTGCCAGCAGCTTACGTACAGGGGAGGATACGCAGTATTTT. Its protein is CASSLRTGEDTQYF.

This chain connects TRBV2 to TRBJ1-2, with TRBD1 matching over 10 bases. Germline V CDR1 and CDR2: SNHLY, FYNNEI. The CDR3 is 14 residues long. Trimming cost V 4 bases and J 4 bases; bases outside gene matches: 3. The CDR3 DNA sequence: TGTGCCAGCAGTGCCTGGACAGGGGGCTATGGCTACACCTTC. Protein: CASSAWTGGYGYTF.